This entry concerns a single T cell receptor beta chain. Under the authors' procedure: Nucleated cell counts were estimated from reference gene primer amplification. Produced via immunoSEQ multiplex PCR; TCRdb's table is partial and in-frame only. The D gene and trimming were derived from the DNA, and the V and J assignments and clone size from that table. This sample has about 110,000 clones; 76% occur once, and the top ten carry 3.8%. The CDR3 covers 14 residues. The V gene's germline CDR1 is MNHEY and CDR2 SMNVEV (reference sequence). Trimming left V 5 bases short and J 3 bases short, with 14 bases between. The data originate from a study of blood T cell repertoires in COVID-19. Across the study: The samples span acute and convalescent COVID-19 from the United States, Italy and Spain. T cells, B-cell-depleted T cells, or PBMCs supplied cDNA or gDNA.

The receptor was derived from a woman of 80 years or more with acute or convalescent COVID-19. The chain employs TRBV27 and TRBJ2-7, with D uncertain. Sequencing was performed on peripheral blood. DNA of the CDR3: TGTGCCAGCAGTCTACGGAGAGAAGGCTACGAGCAGTACTTC. The encoded protein is CASSLRREGYEQYF.